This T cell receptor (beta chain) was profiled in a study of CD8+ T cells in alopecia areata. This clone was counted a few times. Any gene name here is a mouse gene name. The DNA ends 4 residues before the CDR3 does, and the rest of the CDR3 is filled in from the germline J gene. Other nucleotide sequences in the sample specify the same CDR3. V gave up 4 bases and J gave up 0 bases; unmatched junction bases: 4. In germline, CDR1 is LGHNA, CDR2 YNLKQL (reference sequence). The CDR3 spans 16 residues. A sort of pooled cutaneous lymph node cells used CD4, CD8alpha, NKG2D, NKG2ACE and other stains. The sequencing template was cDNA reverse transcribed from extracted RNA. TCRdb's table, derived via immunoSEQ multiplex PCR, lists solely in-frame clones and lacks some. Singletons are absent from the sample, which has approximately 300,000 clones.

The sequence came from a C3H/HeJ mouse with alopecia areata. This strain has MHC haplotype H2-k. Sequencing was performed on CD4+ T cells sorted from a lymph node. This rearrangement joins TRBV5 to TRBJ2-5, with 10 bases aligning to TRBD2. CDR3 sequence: CASSPRTGGNQDTQYF. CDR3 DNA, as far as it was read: TGTGCCAGCAGCCCCCGGACTGGGGGTAACCAAGAC.